These 27 T cell receptor beta chains originate from one sample sequenced in a study of siplizumab effects on memory and regulatory T cells. Profiling relied on immunoSEQ multiplex PCR, and the TCRdb table lists in-frame clones only, not all of them. The repertoire has about 120,000 clones, less than 95% of them found once; the top ten carry under 2%. The source material was non-Treg CD4+ T cells sorted from blood. These TCRs come from a human donor in good health.

In its sample, this clone was seen once. The genes are TRBV18 and TRBJ1-6; D is possibly TRBD1 (5 bases). CDR1 is KGHSH, CDR2 LQKENI, per germline. The CDR3 contains 13 residues. V was cut by 4 bases and J by 7 bases, with 8 bases left in between. The CDR3 region is CASSREGNSPLHF. The CDR3 DNA sequence: TGTGCCAGCTCACGCGAGGGGAATTCACCCCTCCACTTT.

The chain joins TRBV5-1 to TRBJ2-7, with 9 bases matching TRBD2. The CDR3 has 15 amino acids. The junction had 7 bases not matched to a gene; V was cut back by 1 base and J by 5 bases. CDR1 SGHRS and CDR2 YFSETQ come from the germline V gene. CDR3 bases: TGCGCCAGCAGCTTGTCCTTTGCGGGAGGGAACGAGCAGTACTTC. This sequence encodes CASSLSFAGGNEQYF.

The gene calls are TRBV7-9 and TRBJ1-2; 9 bases match TRBD1. Per the germline V gene, CDR1 is SEHNR and CDR2 is FQNEAQ (reference sequence). Trimming took 6 bases from V and 10 from J; bases not matched to a gene: 3. CDR3 size: 11 residues. Here the CDR3 DNA reads TGTGCCAGCAGTCGACAGGGGGACTACACCTTC. Its translation is CASSRQGDYTF.

The chain is built from TRBV5-1 and TRBJ1-2; D not certain. Trimming took off 4 bases at V and 3 bases at J, with 16 bases between the two ends. The CDR3 totals 15 residues. Germline V gene lookup returns CDR1 SGHRS and CDR2 YFSETQ. The CDR3 region is CASSPLPQADYGYTF. The CDR3 bases are TGCGCCAGCAGCCCATTACCGCAAGCTGACTATGGCTACACCTTC.

The chain employs TRBV2 and TRBJ1-2; 11 bases agree with TRBD1. Unmatched junction bases numbered 5, after V lost 4 bases and J lost 7 bases. Germline CDR1 is SNHLY and CDR2 is FYNNEI. CDR3 size: 14 residues. In DNA form, the CDR3 reads TGTGCCAGCAGTGTAGGACAGGGGGCTGGTGGCTACACCTTC. Translated, it gives CASSVGQGAGGYTF.

V and J are TRBV30 and TRBJ2-1; 7 nucleotides match TRBD2. With V trimmed by 2 bases and J by 5 bases, 9 bases remained unmatched. This CDR3 has 15 residues. CDR1 and CDR2 (germline): GTSNPN, SVGIG (reference sequence). Here the CDR3 DNA reads TGTGCCTGGAGTATTGGACTAGTTCGGCACAATGAGCAGTTCTTC. This sequence encodes CAWSIGLVRHNEQFF.

This sequence joins TRBV4-1 and TRBJ2-3, with D possibly being TRBD1 (6 bases). Trimming removed 4 bases from V and 6 bases from J, with 17 bases in between. This CDR3 comprises 15 residues. Germline CDR1 MGHRA, CDR2 YSYEKL. CDR3 nucleotide sequence: TGCGCCAGCAGCCCAGAGGGGGACCCTAGGGATACGCAGTATTTT. This gives the protein CASSPEGDPRDTQYF.

V gene TRBV6-1 combines with J gene TRBJ1-5; D is ambiguous. This CDR3 region has 15 residues. Germline assignment: CDR1 MNHNS and CDR2 SASEGT. The V end was cut by 5 bases, the J end by 2 bases, with 13 bases between. CDR3 loop: CASSFADRGNQPQHF. CDR3 DNA sequence: TGTGCCAGCAGTTTTGCGGATCGCGGCAATCAGCCCCAGCATTTT.

The chain has TRBV6-5 and TRBJ1-5; unclear D gene. Germline assignment: CDR1 MNHEY and CDR2 SVGAGI. The ends were cut back, 5 bases at V and 5 bases at J, with 10 bases in the middle. The CDR3 is 13 residues long. In nucleotides, the CDR3 is TGTGCCAGCAGTCCGTTAGGCTATCAGCCCCAGCATTTT. Amino acids: CASSPLGYQPQHF.

This rearrangement joins TRBV7-2 to TRBJ1-2; D uncertain. The germline CDR1 and CDR2 sequences are SGHTA and FQGNSA. The CDR3 has 13 amino acids. Between the trimmed V and J ends, which lost 0 bases and 7 bases, there was a span of 9 bases. The CDR3 is CASSLAGSAGYTF. In DNA form, the CDR3 reads TGTGCCAGCAGCTTAGCAGGGTCGGCTGGCTACACCTTC.

CDR3 region: CASTNTYEQYF. CDR3 nucleotide sequence: TGTGCCAGCACTAATACCTACGAGCAGTACTTC. This chain uses TRBV6-1 with TRBJ2-7; D unresolved. This CDR3 has 11 amino acids. V lost 7 bases, J lost 2 bases, and 6 bases lay in between. Germline lookup yields CDR1 MNHNS and CDR2 SASEGT.

The rearrangement uses TRBV6-6 and TRBJ1-1; D call uncertain. The CDR3 is 16 residues long. Germline-derived CDR1 and CDR2 are MNHNY and SVGAGI (reference sequence). V lost 7 bases, J lost 3 bases, and 21 bases lay in between. CDR3 in DNA: TGTGCCAGCACACCCACCCGAGTCCCGACCGACACTGAAGCTTTCTTT. It yields the protein CASTPTRVPTDTEAFF.

The chain uses TRBV7-2 and TRBJ2-1; 9 bases are a match to TRBD2. CDR3 length: 17 amino acids. J was trimmed by 7 bases and V by 5 bases; bases with no gene match: 15. CDR1 and CDR2 from the germline V gene are SGHTA and FQGNSA. In DNA form, the CDR3 reads TGTGCCAGCAGCCCCCAGGCGAACCTAGCGGGGTCAAATGAGCAGTTCTTC. As protein: CASSPQANLAGSNEQFF.

This chain joins TRBV11-2 and TRBJ1-1; 10 bases map to TRBD1. The V gene's germline CDR1 is SGHAT and CDR2 FQNNGV. The CDR3 contains 14 residues. The J segment lost 4 bases and the V segment lost 10 bases, leaving 9 bases of the junction unmatched. The CDR3 loop is CATWDRGWGTEAFF. Written as DNA, the CDR3 is TGTGCCACCTGGGACAGGGGATGGGGCACTGAAGCTTTCTTT.

This clone has a single count. This chain connects TRBV20-1 to TRBJ1-2; the match to TRBD1 covers 7 bases. The CDR3 runs 11 residues. Unmatched junction bases numbered 4, after V lost 5 bases and J lost 7 bases. Germline V lookup: CDR1 DFQATT, CDR2 SNEGSKA (reference sequence). This chain's CDR3 is CSALDRVGYTF. The CDR3 nucleotides read TGCAGTGCTCTTGACAGGGTTGGCTACACCTTC.

The chain carries TRBV5-6 and TRBJ1-5; TRBD1 matches 7 bases. J was trimmed by 4 bases and V by 3 bases; bases with no gene match: 7. The germline gives CDR1 SGHDT, CDR2 YYEEEE. This CDR3 is 15 amino acids long. The CDR3 reads CASSSAGTANQPQHF. The CDR3 DNA sequence: TGTGCCAGCAGCTCGGCCGGGACAGCTAATCAGCCCCAGCATTTT.

The chain carries TRBV6-1 and TRBJ2-6; no firm D call. Trimming left V 6 bases short and J 0 bases short, with 9 bases between. The CDR3 runs 15 residues. The germline V gene has CDR1 MNHNS and CDR2 SASEGT. As DNA, the CDR3 is TGTGCCAGCAGGGAATACAGCTCTGGGGCCAACGTCCTGACTTTC. Translating gives CASREYSSGANVLTF.

This clone has a single count. The V and J genes are TRBV18 and TRBJ2-5; possible D gene TRBD2, 5 bases. Trimming stripped 3 bases from V and 4 bases from J, with 15 bases between. CDR3 length: 15 amino acids. The germline V gene encodes CDR1 KGHSH and CDR2 LQKENI. The CDR3 DNA follows: TGTGCCAGCTCACCTCAGGACTCGCGTCGAGAGACCCAGTACTTC. Amino acids: CASSPQDSRRETQYF.

The chain recombines TRBV7-9 with TRBJ1-4, with a weak D call TRBD1 (5 bases). The CDR3 length is 16 residues. V was cut by 7 bases and J by 0 bases, with 15 bases left in between. Germline values: CDR1 SEHNR, CDR2 FQNEAQ (reference sequence). The CDR3 DNA follows: TGTGCCAGCAATACTGGGGCGGTCACAACTAATGAAAAACTGTTTTTT. Its protein product is CASNTGAVTTNEKLFF.

The rearrangement links TRBV11-2 to TRBJ2-7; 10 positions match TRBD1. The CDR3 is 16 residues long. Germline trimming cut 1 base from V and 2 bases from J; bases unmatched to any gene: 5. CDR1 and CDR2 from the germline V gene are SGHAT and FQNNGV. CDR3 nucleotides: TGTGCCAGCAGCTTAGGGGGACAGGGGATGACCTACGAGCAGTACTTC. Translation: CASSLGGQGMTYEQYF.

This chain uses TRBV19 with TRBJ1-2; D might be TRBD1 (5 bases). Trimming took 3 bases from V and 7 from J, leaving 12 bases between them. Germline V gene lookup returns CDR1 LNHDA and CDR2 SQIVND (reference sequence). CDR3 size: 13 residues. The CDR3 region has the DNA TGTGCCAGTAGTATGATGCAGGGCGTTGGCTACACCTTC. Translated: CASSMMQGVGYTF.

Written as DNA, the CDR3 is TGTGCCAGCAGGAGGACCTCGGGAGGGGAGTACGAGCAGTACTTC. Translated: CASRRTSGGEYEQYF. The chain carries TRBV11-1 and TRBJ2-7; 8 bases align to TRBD2. The CDR3 loop spans 15 amino acids. V gave up 6 bases and J gave up 4 bases; unmatched junction bases: 11. Per germline, CDR1 SGHAT and CDR2 FQDESV (reference sequence).

The chain has TRBV6-5 and TRBJ2-3; no firm D call. Trimming took off 3 bases at V and 3 bases at J, with 16 bases between the two ends. From germline, CDR1 is MNHEY and CDR2 SVGAGI. The CDR3 runs 16 residues. The CDR3 is CASSYGRPDRTDTQYF. For the CDR3, the DNA is TGTGCCAGCAGTTATGGCAGACCTGATAGGACAGATACGCAGTATTTT.

The chain links TRBV19 to TRBJ1-2; TRBD1 matches 12 bases. The CDR3 covers 17 residues. V lost 0 bases and J lost 4; bases outside the gene matches: 6. Per germline, CDR1 LNHDA and CDR2 SQIVND (reference sequence). The CDR3 DNA sequence: TGTGCCAGTAGTATAGACCGGGGACAGGGGGCAGTCTATGGCTACACCTTC. This sequence encodes CASSIDRGQGAVYGYTF.

The gene calls are TRBV6-4 and TRBJ1-3; D gene unclear. Trimming stripped 3 bases from V and 2 bases from J, with 2 bases between. CDR3 length: 12 residues. The germline V gene encodes CDR1 MRHNA and CDR2 SNTAGT. CDR3 amino acids: CASSEAGNTIYF. The DNA of the CDR3 is TGTGCCAGCAGTGAAGCTGGAAACACCATATATTTT.

In this sample, this clone turned up once. The chain joins TRBV5-1 to TRBJ1-1; TRBD1 might be the D (5 bases). V was cut by 2 bases and J by 7 bases, with 15 bases left in between. Germline assignment: CDR1 SGHRS and CDR2 YFSETQ. CDR3 length: 14 amino acids. CDR3 bases: TGCGCCAGCAGCTTCTTGGGGGAGCAAAATGAAGCTTTCTTT. Its translation: CASSFLGEQNEAFF.

The CDR3: CASSYSAGPGNTIYF. The DNA for the CDR3 is TGTGCCAGCAGTTACTCGGCGGGACCTGGAAACACCATATATTTT. V usage is TRBV6-5 and J usage is TRBJ1-3, with D tentatively TRBD1 (5 bases). The CDR3 spans 15 residues. Between the trimmed V and J ends, which lost 0 bases and 2 bases, there was a span of 8 bases. Per germline, CDR1 MNHEY and CDR2 SVGAGI.